The rows below give T cell receptor beta chains drawn from one sample of a study of shared clonotypes between healthy human individuals. This table comes from immunoSEQ multiplex PCR, and its TCRdb copy is limited to in-frame clones, with some not included. The sample consists of about 1.9 million clones, over 85% of them appearing once. Sequencing was carried out using naive CD8+ T cells from PBMCs. The receptor set was obtained from a man aged 18 to 29 in good health. Some clones in this sample may be carry-over from other donors' samples. CDR3s include the opening cysteine and the closing phenylalanine or tryptophan. Each record gives: V gene, CDR3 protein.

>TRBV6-1
CATDLGPQHF
>TRBV28
CASSLVLGMNTEAFF
>TRBV5-8
CASSFGQPNTEAFF
>TRBV25-1
CASSESGGQPQHF
>TRBV15
CATSYSGLAAHTYEQYF
>TRBV28
CASTGTGSTYEQYF
>TRBV7-9
CASSLGADTQYF
>TRBV19
CASSIDDNEQFF
>TRBV4-1
CASRGLGAPYGYTF
>TRBV7-3
CASSSQGREQYF
>TRBV2
CASSIRSSGSRTGELFF
>TRBV4-1
CASSQEGGFGGRGAGELFF
>TRBV5-1
CASSPGVRNTGELFF
>TRBV7-3
CASSLVPSTDTQYF
>TRBV14
CASSQVSANEQFF
>TRBV4-2
CASSQERGGNGEAFF
>TRBV30
CAWSVHPWGTDGYTF
>TRBV12-5
CASGLVDGTGGVVVDYTF
>TRBV7-9
CASSLGGGSPGGEQYF
>TRBV7-9
CASSSMDGVLYEQYF
>TRBV2
CASIPTDTNYGYTF
>TRBV29-1
CSVGKSYEQYF
>TRBV29-1
CSVAFGGVPYNEQFF
>TRBV9
CASSVLAPRDTGELFF
>TRBV11-2
CASSLMVGSYNEQFF
>TRBV27
CASSDLRSELSSYNEQFF
>TRBV19
CASSLSVRGRGTDTQYF
>TRBV27
CASKGVREKLFF
>TRBV27
CASSLIKTYNEQFF
>TRBV27
CASSFKGVDEQFF
>TRBV7-3
CASSLAGTQYF